The 27 T cell receptor beta chains listed next were all sequenced from one sample in a study of blood T cell repertoires in COVID-19. Data came from immunoSEQ multiplex PCR; TCRdb stores just in-frame clones and leaves some out. This table holds a few hundred thousand clones, approximately 90% found once. Sequencing input: peripheral blood. The receptors shown here come from a man aged 18-30 years with active or convalescent COVID-19.

The rearrangement joins TRBV19 to TRBJ2-2; no clear D gene. Germline loops: CDR1 LNHDA, CDR2 SQIVND (reference sequence). This CDR3 is built from 16 residues. Trimming left V 9 bases short and J 2 bases short, with 19 bases between. CDR3 in amino acids: CASIDQPRHNTGELFF. The CDR3 nucleotides read TGTGCCAGCATTGACCAGCCGAGACATAACACCGGGGAGCTGTTTTTT.

The V gene is TRBV5-1, the J gene TRBJ1-4; no clear D. The CDR3 length is 15 residues. Germline values: CDR1 SGHRS, CDR2 YFSETQ. The V gene lost 4 bases and the J gene lost 0 bases, with 10 bases spanning the gap. The CDR3 coding sequence is TGCGCCAGCAGCCTAAGCCTTGCAACTAATGAAAAACTGTTTTTT. Amino acids: CASSLSLATNEKLFF.

The chain couples TRBV3-1 (or the pseudogene TRBV3-2) to TRBJ2-7, with 7 bases fitting TRBD2. The CDR3 runs to 15 residues. V shed 3 bases and J 2 bases; nucleotides not matched to a gene: 7. CDR1 and CDR2 from the germline V gene are LGHDT and YNNKEL (reference sequence). The CDR3 reads CASSQFSGSTYEQYF. DNA of the CDR3: TGTGCCAGCAGCCAGTTTAGCGGGTCTACCTACGAGCAGTACTTC.

On this clone itself: The same CDR3 is also encoded by other DNA sequences in this sample. The rearrangement uses TRBV4-1 and TRBJ2-3, with TRBD1 matching over 7 bases. The CDR3 is made up of 15 amino acids. V gave up 2 bases and J gave up 6 bases; unmatched junction bases: 8. CDR1 and CDR2 (germline): MGHRA, YSYEKL. The CDR3 loop reads CASSQPGQYSDTQYF. Here the CDR3 DNA reads TGCGCCAGCAGCCAACCGGGACAGTACTCGGATACGCAGTATTTT.

This clone was counted only a few times. The chain is built from TRBV4-3 and TRBJ1-6; perhaps TRBD1 as D (5 bases). This CDR3 is built from 19 residues. The germline CDR1 and CDR2 sequences are LGHNA and YSLEER. Deletions cut 2 bases from V and 0 bases from J, with 17 bases between. In DNA form, the CDR3 reads TGCGCCAGCAGCCAAACAGGACGACCTTGGAGCTCCTATAATTCACCCCTCCACTTT. It yields the protein CASSQTGRPWSSYNSPLHF.

The rearrangement uses TRBV11-2 and TRBJ1-5; 9 nucleotides agree with TRBD1. V lost 4 bases and J lost 7; bases outside the gene matches: 2. This CDR3 region has 13 residues. Germline CDR1 and CDR2: SGHAT and FQNNGV. In DNA form, the CDR3 reads TGTGCCAGCAGCTCGGACAGGGGACAGCCCCAGCATTTT. This encodes CASSSDRGQPQHF.

V is TRBV3-1 (or the pseudogene TRBV3-2) and J is TRBJ1-2; 7 bases match TRBD1. CDR1 is LGHDT and CDR2 is YNNKEL in the germline V gene (reference sequence). This CDR3 spans 14 amino acids. The ends lost 4 bases at V and 2 bases at J; junction bases unmatched: 4. CDR3 DNA: TGTGCCAGCAGCCCCGGGACAGCGAACTATGGCTACACCTTC. This encodes CASSPGTANYGYTF.

Only one count was recorded for this clone. V and J are TRBV9 and TRBJ1-1, with D unclear. This CDR3 is 13 amino acids long. CDR1 SGDLS and CDR2 YYNGEE come from the germline V gene. V lost 4 bases to trimming and J lost 2 bases, with 9 bases between them. CDR3 nucleotides: TGTGCCAGCAGCCGGGGATCCAACACTGAAGCTTTCTTT. Residues: CASSRGSNTEAFF.

The chain recombines TRBV3-1 (or the pseudogene TRBV3-2) with TRBJ2-5; D ambiguous. The CDR3 runs to 14 residues. V was pared by 6 bases and J by 5 bases, with 16 bases between. Germline V gene lookup returns CDR1 LGHDT and CDR2 YNNKEL (reference sequence). This CDR3 is CASRRRGDGETQYF. The CDR3 nucleotides are TGTGCCAGCAGGAGGAGAGGCGATGGGGAGACCCAGTACTTC.

This chain links TRBV7-8 with TRBJ2-1; 7 nucleotides line up with TRBD1. CDR3 length: 15 residues. Germline trimming cut 5 bases from V and 2 bases from J; bases unmatched to any gene: 6. The germline V gene has CDR1 SGHVS and CDR2 FQNEAQ. The CDR3 reads CASSPTGLAYNEQFF. The CDR3 DNA follows: TGTGCCAGCAGCCCGACAGGGTTGGCCTACAATGAGCAGTTCTTC.

This clone was detected once. The chain recombines TRBV27 with TRBJ1-1; no clear D gene. The CDR3 runs to 15 residues. Germline V gives CDR1 MNHEY, CDR2 SMNVEV (reference sequence). Trimming removed 3 bases from V and 0 bases from J, with 11 bases in between. CDR3 DNA sequence: TGTGCCAGCAGTTTTCAAGGGAGAATGAACACTGAAGCTTTCTTT. Translated: CASSFQGRMNTEAFF.

A few counts support this clone. V is TRBV5-1 and J is TRBJ1-1; D gene unclear. Between the trimmed V and J ends, which lost 0 bases and 0 bases, there was a span of 6 bases. The CDR3 is made up of 14 amino acids. Germline assignment: CDR1 SGHRS and CDR2 YFSETQ. The CDR3 DNA reads TGCGCCAGCAGCTTGGGCGGAATGAACACTGAAGCTTTCTTT. Its translation: CASSLGGMNTEAFF.

The chain links TRBV5-1 to TRBJ1-1, with 11 bases identical to TRBD1. The CDR3 extends over 16 amino acids. The junction had 8 bases not matched to a gene; V was cut back by 3 bases and J by 4 bases. Looked up from germline, CDR1 is SGHRS and CDR2 is YFSETQ. The CDR3 spells CASSWRTGGASTEAFF. DNA of the CDR3: TGCGCCAGCAGCTGGAGGACAGGGGGCGCTTCCACTGAAGCTTTCTTT.

Comment on this clone: This same CDR3 is encoded by further DNA sequences in the sample. The rearrangement links TRBV4-1 to TRBJ2-2; no firm D call. V dropped 4 bases and J dropped 5 bases, with 11 bases sitting between them. Germline V gene lookup returns CDR1 MGHRA and CDR2 YSYEKL. There are 14 residues in the CDR3. CDR3: CASSPHRVTGELFF. In DNA, the CDR3 is TGCGCCAGCAGCCCCCACCGAGTGACCGGGGAGCTGTTTTTT.

The V and J genes are TRBV6-2 or TRBV6-3 and TRBJ1-2; D remains unclear. The V end was cut by 2 bases, the J end by 6 bases, with 10 bases between. The germline V gene encodes CDR1 MNHEY and CDR2 SVGEGT. The CDR3 runs 13 residues. CDR3 in amino acids: CASSYRSADGYTF. The CDR3 DNA is TGTGCCAGCAGTTACCGGTCCGCGGATGGCTACACCTTC.

The chain links TRBV16 to TRBJ1-2; D is possibly TRBD1 (6 bases). This CDR3 region has 13 residues. Germline lookup yields CDR1 KGHSY and CDR2 FQNENV. Trimming stripped 7 bases from V and 6 bases from J, with 15 bases between. DNA of the CDR3: TGTGCCAGCACAACAGGGTTGGGAGATGGCTACACCTTC. Amino acid sequence: CASTTGLGDGYTF.

This rearrangement joins TRBV6-5 to TRBJ1-5; TRBD1 matches 9 bases. J gave up 6 bases and V 6 bases, and 6 bases lay outside the gene matches. The germline CDR1 and CDR2 sequences are MNHEY and SVGAGI. This CDR3 region has 14 residues. CDR3 coding DNA: TGTGCCAGCAGGGATCGACAGGGGGGTCAGCCCCAGCATTTT. It codes for CASRDRQGGQPQHF.

The V call is TRBV19, the J call TRBJ1-3; D not certain. V gave up 1 base and J gave up 0 bases, with 4 bases separating them. The CDR3 is made up of 14 amino acids. The germline V gene has CDR1 LNHDA and CDR2 SQIVND (reference sequence). CDR3 nucleotides: TGTGCCAGTAGTATAGGAGGCTCTGGAAACACCATATATTTT. It encodes CASSIGGSGNTIYF.

The genes are TRBV7-9 and TRBJ2-3; 9 bases agree with TRBD1. Looked up from germline, CDR1 is SEHNR and CDR2 is FQNEAQ (reference sequence). The CDR3 totals 14 residues. J was trimmed by 6 bases and V by 6 bases; bases with no gene match: 7. The CDR3 here is CASSKDRGIDTQYF. CDR3 sequence (DNA): TGTGCCAGCAGTAAGGACAGGGGAATCGATACGCAGTATTTT.

The rearrangement uses TRBV3-1 (or the pseudogene TRBV3-2) and TRBJ2-7; D is possibly TRBD2 (5 bases). V lost 1 base to trimming and J lost 7 bases, with 8 bases between them. This CDR3 has 12 residues. Germline CDR1 LGHDT, CDR2 YNNKEL (reference sequence). The CDR3 DNA reads as TGTGCCAGCAGCCAAGCTAGCTGGGAGCAGTACTTC. Translated: CASSQASWEQYF.

The V gene is TRBV19, the J gene TRBJ1-4, with a weak D call TRBD1 (5 bases). V lost 5 bases and J 8 bases, leaving 27 bases between the germline ends. The CDR3 sequence is 18 residues long. Looked up from germline, CDR1 is LNHDA and CDR2 is SQIVND (reference sequence). CDR3 sequence (DNA): TGTGCCAGTAGTCCCCCGGGGGACTTTCGACCTGGGAGAGAAAAACTGTTTTTT. Translated: CASSPPGDFRPGREKLFF.

As DNA, the CDR3 is TGTGCCAGCAGCCCCACAGCGGGGGCGATCGGCACCGGGGAGCTGTTTTTT. Amino acids: CASSPTAGAIGTGELFF. This chain uses TRBV7-7 with TRBJ2-2; 8 nucleotides line up with TRBD2. In germline, CDR1 is SSHAT, CDR2 FNYEAQ (reference sequence). CDR3 length: 17 residues. Germline trimming cut 5 bases from V and 4 bases from J; bases unmatched to any gene: 12.

The chain links TRBV12-5 to TRBJ1-1; TRBD1 is a possible D gene (6 bases). The CDR3 runs to 15 residues. V was clipped by 4 bases and J by 0 bases, with 12 bases between them. Germline lookup yields CDR1 LGHNT and CDR2 FRNRAP. The CDR3 region is CASGSGETMNTEAFF. CDR3 coding DNA: TGTGCTAGTGGTTCAGGGGAGACCATGAACACTGAAGCTTTCTTT.

V gene TRBV6-5 combines with J gene TRBJ1-1; no clear D. Trimming cost V 4 bases and J 4 bases, with 13 bases left between them. The CDR3 has 14 residues. Germline CDR1 reads MNHEY; CDR2 reads SVGAGI. The CDR3 sequence is CASSFNSGTTEAFF. The CDR3 DNA reads TGTGCCAGCAGTTTTAATTCGGGAACCACTGAAGCTTTCTTT.

This chain connects TRBV25-1 to TRBJ1-4; D uncertain. The germline V gene encodes CDR1 MGHDK and CDR2 SYGVNS. Trimming took 1 base from V and 8 from J, leaving 20 bases between them. This CDR3 is built from 17 residues. CDR3: CASSESAGRAPGEKLFF. CDR3 sequence (DNA): TGTGCCAGCAGTGAATCGGCAGGCCGCGCTCCTGGCGAAAAACTGTTTTTT.

The chain joins TRBV6-6 to TRBJ2-2; D ambiguous. Germline CDR1 is MNHNY and CDR2 is SVGAGI (reference sequence). V lost 6 bases and J lost 11, with 10 bases in between. CDR3 length: 11 residues. CDR3 sequence (DNA): TGTGCCAGCAGCGACAATACCGAGCTGTTTTTT. Its protein is CASSDNTELFF.

This chain uses TRBV23-1 with TRBJ2-1; TRBD1 might be the D (6 bases). Being an ORF, TRBV23-1 has a function that is uncertain. There are 18 residues in the CDR3. The V and J ends lost 0 bases and 3 bases respectively, with 18 bases between them. CDR3 sequence (DNA): TGCGCCAGCAGTCAATCGCTCCCCCGGACAGCTTACTACAATGAGCAGTTCTTC. Amino acid sequence: CASSQSLPRTAYYNEQFF.